This T cell receptor beta chain was identified during a study of CD4 T cells in relation to SARS-CoV-2 and coronaviruses (dated by TCRdb to the early 2020s). About the study as a whole: In the ViraFEST assay, PBMCs were cultured with antigen for under twelve days, after which TCR beta CDR3s were sequenced to identify antigen-specific clonal expansions. An HIV-1 Nef peptide pool or a no-peptide culture served as the negative reference condition. For other donors in the study, expansion assays were sequenced with a different, Illumina-based TCR-beta assay. The Adaptive Biotechnologies TCR-sequencing kit was used to sequence samples from a few pre-COVID donors and the naive versus memory experiments, whereas other data were Illumina-based. The study assessed, at the TCR clonotype level, memory CD4+ T cell crossreactivity between SARS-CoV-2 and common cold coronavirus spike proteins. Using patient-derived lymphoblastoid cell lines, the shared crossreactive spike epitopes were mapped to their HLA restriction. The investigation overall reported the following: Small numbers of patients and of tested TCRs limited the study. Since the crossreactivity analysis centred on spike protein, crossreactivity against other viral proteins was not assessed. Crossreactive clones showed significantly weaker SARS-CoV-2-driven expansion than monoreactive clones, consistent with antigenic imprinting. Memory CD4+ clonotypes crossrecognizing SARS-CoV-2 and at least one common cold coronavirus spike were found in approximately 60% of donors. No donor contributed both pre-pandemic and post-infection samples, which limited tracing the source of pre-existing responses.

Libraries came from the immunoSEQ multiplex PCR assay. The authors' analysis ran thus. During preprocessing, nonproductive sequences were removed, as were CDR3s that did not start with C, did not end with F or W, or were shorter than 7 amino acids. The MANAFEST web app was used to call antigen-specific clonotypes on the basis of expansion compared with the reference and with other culture wells. To be counted as positive, a clone had to show significant expansion compared with the reference culture, at an FDR below 0.05, in 2 of 3 replicate wells. To be called positive, a clone also had to show significant expansion compared with every other tandem well and an odds ratio greater than 5. Pairwise Levenshtein distance, computed with the stringdist R package after three terminal residues were trimmed from each end, was used as the measure of CDR3 homology. The immuneACCESS repertoire file appears here via TCRdb, limited to in-frame rearrangements. These files lack a portion of the clones; in checked studies, under half of the deficit traces to unresolved V genes, and the cause of the others is not known. V and J calls and clone size are copied from that table; D and trimming were computed from the DNA. Across this sample there are 16,000 or so clones, with roughly 74% seen only once. The leading ten clones occupy around a sixth of the sample.

This clone was picked up one time. There is no known antigen for this receptor. Qualities for individual bases were not recorded, and no much larger clone is one base off. CD4+ T cells from unexposed donors were collected before the COVID-19 pandemic (2011-2018). After about 9 days of culture, CD4+ T cells were isolated with the EasySep CD4+ T cell isolation kit. As cell numbers permitted, CD4+ T cells from unexposed donors were tested for reactivity to SARS-CoV-2 S and N and to four common cold coronavirus spike pools. Each well received about 2.2 million PBMCs, cultured in IMDM supplemented with around 4.7% human AB serum and 9.5 to 10 IU/ml IL-2. Half of the culture medium was replaced with fresh IL-2-containing medium on days 3 and 7. In general, every peptide culture condition was set up in three replicate wells. Leukapheresis product for the unexposed donors was bought commercially. PBMCs were isolated from leukapheresis product or whole blood by Ficoll-Paque PLUS gradient centrifugation. PBMCs were either cryopreserved at -140°C or used fresh in the expansion assay. The QIAamp Micro DNA Kit was used to extract genomic DNA from the CD4+ T cells.

The receptor's source is a human donor in good health. Sequenced material: CD4+ T cells from PBMCs, cultured in vitro.

The DNA reads TGTGCCATCAGTGAGTCTAGGGGAAAGACAGATACGCAGTATTTT. This yields the protein CAISESRGKTDTQYF. This receptor chain uses TRBV10-3 and TRBJ2-3; a tentative D match to TRBD1 spans 5 bases. Including the terminal cysteine and phenylalanine, the CDR3 comprises 15 residues. The CDR3 DNA has 45 bases and is translated from base 1. V is cut by 0 bases and J by 3 bases, and the space between the germline ends is 10 bases. Via the germline V gene, CDR1 is ENHRY and CDR2 SYGVKD.